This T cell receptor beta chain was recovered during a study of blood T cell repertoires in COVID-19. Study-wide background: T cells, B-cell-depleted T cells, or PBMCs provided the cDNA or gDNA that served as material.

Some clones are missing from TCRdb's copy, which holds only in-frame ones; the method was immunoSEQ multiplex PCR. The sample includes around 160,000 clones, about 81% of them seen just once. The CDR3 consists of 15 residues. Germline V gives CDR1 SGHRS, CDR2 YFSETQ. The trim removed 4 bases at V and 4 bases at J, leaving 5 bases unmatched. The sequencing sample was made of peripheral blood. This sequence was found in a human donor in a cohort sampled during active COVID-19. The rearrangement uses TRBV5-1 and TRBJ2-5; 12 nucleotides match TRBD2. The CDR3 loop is CASSPTSGGRETQYF. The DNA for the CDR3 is TGCGCCAGCAGCCCGACTAGCGGGGGAAGAGAGACCCAGTACTTC.